The sample holds many counts of the clone carrying this T cell receptor beta chain. Its antigen remains unknown. Naive CD8 T cells were FACS-sorted by CD8+CD4-CCR7+CD45RA+ markers. After removal of 8 bases from V and 0 bases from J, the junction contained 11 bases not matched to a gene. Germline CDR1 MNHEY, CDR2 SVGEGT. The CDR3 extends over 18 amino acids. The data belong to a study of molecular identifiers for immune sequencing clone quantification. Study findings and constraints: A single cell's spiked Jurkat TCR RNA was reportedly detectable among about a million naive cells. Whereas naive cells kept under 1% of molecules in clones above 20 RNA copies, such clones held over 97% in effectors.

MiXCR was run by TCRdb on the PCR reads, yielding one entry per CDR3 protein. The sample includes 88,000 or so distinct CDR3 sequences, around 20% seen only once; the top ten take more than 1%. The sample consisted of naive CD8+ T cells from blood, with Jurkat cell RNA spiked in. Documented subset: FACS-sorted CD8+CD4-CCR7+CD45RA+ naive T cells. This clonotype was sampled from a human donor in good health. Some libraries in this study had Jurkat cell RNA spiked in. This rearrangement joins TRBV6-2 or TRBV6-3 to TRBJ2-6; TRBD1 agrees at 9 bases. The CDR3, as DNA: TGTGCCAGCTCAGGCAGGGACAGGGCTGACTCTGGGGCCAACGTCCTGACTTTC. Residues: CASSGRDRADSGANVLTF.